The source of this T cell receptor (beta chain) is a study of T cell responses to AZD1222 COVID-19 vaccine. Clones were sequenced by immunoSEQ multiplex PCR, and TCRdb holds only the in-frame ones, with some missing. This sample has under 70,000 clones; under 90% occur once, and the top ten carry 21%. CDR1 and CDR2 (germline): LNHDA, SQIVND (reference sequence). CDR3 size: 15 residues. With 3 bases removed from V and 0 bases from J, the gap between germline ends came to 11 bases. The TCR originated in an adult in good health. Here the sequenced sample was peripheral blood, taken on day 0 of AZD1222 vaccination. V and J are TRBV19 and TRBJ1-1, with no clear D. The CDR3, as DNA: TGTGCCAGTAGTATGACAACAGCCATGAACACTGAAGCTTTCTTT. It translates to CASSMTTAMNTEAFF.